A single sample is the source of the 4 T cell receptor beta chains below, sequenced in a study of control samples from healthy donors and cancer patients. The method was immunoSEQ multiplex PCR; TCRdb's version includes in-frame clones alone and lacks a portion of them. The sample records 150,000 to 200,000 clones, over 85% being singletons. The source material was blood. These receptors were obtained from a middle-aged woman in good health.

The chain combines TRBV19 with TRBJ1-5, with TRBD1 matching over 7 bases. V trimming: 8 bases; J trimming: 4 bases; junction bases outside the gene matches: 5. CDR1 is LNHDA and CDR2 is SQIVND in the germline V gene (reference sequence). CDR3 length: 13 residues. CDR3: CASSDRENQPQHF. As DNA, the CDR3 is TGTGCCAGTTCCGACAGGGAAAATCAGCCCCAGCATTTT. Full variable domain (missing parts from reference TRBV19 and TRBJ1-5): DGGITQSPKYLFRKEGQNVTLSCEQNLNHDAMYWYRQDPGQGLRLIYYSQIVNDFQKGDIAEGYSVSREKKESFPLTVTSAQKNPTAFYLCASSDRENQPQHFGDGTRLSIL.

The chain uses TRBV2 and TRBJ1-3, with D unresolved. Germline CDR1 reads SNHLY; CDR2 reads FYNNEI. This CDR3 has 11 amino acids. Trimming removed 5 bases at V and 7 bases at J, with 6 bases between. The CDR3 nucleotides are TGTGCCAGCAGTCTGGGTAACACCATATATTTT. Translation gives CASSLGNTIYF. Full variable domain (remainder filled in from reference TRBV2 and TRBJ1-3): EPEVTQTPSHQVTQMGQEVILRCVPISNHLYFYWYRQILGQKVEFLVSFYNNEISEKSEIFDDQFSVERPDGSNFTLKIRSTKLEDSAMYFCASSLGNTIYFGEGSWLTVV.

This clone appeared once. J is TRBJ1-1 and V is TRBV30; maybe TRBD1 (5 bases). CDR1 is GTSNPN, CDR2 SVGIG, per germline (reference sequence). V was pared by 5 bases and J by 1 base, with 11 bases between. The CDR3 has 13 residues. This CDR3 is CAWGQGWNTEAFF. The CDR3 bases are TGTGCCTGGGGGCAGGGCTGGAACACTGAAGCTTTCTTT.

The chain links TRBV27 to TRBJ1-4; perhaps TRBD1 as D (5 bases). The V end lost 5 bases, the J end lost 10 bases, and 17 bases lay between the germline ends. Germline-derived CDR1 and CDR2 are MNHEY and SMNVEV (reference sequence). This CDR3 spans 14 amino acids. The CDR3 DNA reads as TGTGCCAGCAGTCTAGGAGGGACCCCTCGAAAACTGTTTTTT. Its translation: CASSLGGTPRKLFF. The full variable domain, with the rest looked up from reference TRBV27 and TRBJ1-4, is EAQVTQNPRYLITVTGKKLTVTCSQNMNHEYMSWYRQDPGLGLRQIYYSMNVEVTDKGDVPEGYKVSRKEKRNFPLILESPSPNQTSLYFCASSLGGTPRKLFFGSGTQLSVL.